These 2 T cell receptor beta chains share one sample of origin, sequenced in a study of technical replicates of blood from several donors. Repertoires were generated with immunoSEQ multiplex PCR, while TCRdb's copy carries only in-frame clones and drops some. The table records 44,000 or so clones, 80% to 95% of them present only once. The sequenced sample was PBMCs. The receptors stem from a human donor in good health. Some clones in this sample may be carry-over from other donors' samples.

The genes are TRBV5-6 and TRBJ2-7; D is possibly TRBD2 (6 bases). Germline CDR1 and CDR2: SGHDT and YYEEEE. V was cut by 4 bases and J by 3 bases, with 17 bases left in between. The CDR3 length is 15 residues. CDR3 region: CASSPTLEGGYEQYF. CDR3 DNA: TGTGCCAGCAGCCCCACCCTGGAGGGTGGCTACGAGCAGTACTTC.

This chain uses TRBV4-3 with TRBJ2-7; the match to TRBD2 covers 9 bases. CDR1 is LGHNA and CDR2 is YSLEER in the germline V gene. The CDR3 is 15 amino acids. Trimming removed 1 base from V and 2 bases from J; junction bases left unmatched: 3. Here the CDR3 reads CASSQGLADTYEQYF. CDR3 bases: TGCGCCAGCAGCCAAGGACTAGCGGATACCTACGAGCAGTACTTC.